The source of this TCR beta chain is a study of shared clonotypes between healthy human individuals. Study information: Used for every donor were three CD4 naive, three CD4 memory, two CD8 naive and one CD8 memory plate.

The ends were cut back, 8 bases at V and 5 bases at J, with 13 bases in the middle. Germline CDR1 and CDR2: MGHRA and YSYEKL. CDR3 size: 12 residues. Study results and limitations: Donor clonotype sharing was expected to depend on sequencing depth.

This clone showed up just once. Its antigen remains unidentified. This table comes from immunoSEQ multiplex PCR, and its TCRdb copy is limited to in-frame clones, with some not included. The table has approximately 2.5 million clones, approximately 93% seen once; the top ten hold around 0.37%. The V call is TRBV4-1, the J call TRBJ2-7; D perhaps matches TRBD1 (6 bases). The TCR was taken from a man aged 18 to 30 in good health. Some clones in this sample may be carry-over from other donors' samples. Material for sequencing was naive CD4+ T cells from PBMCs. Sample subset: CD45RA+ positively selected. The CDR3 here is CASLRGTHEQYF. The CDR3 DNA sequence: TGCGCCAGCCTCAGGGGAACCCACGAGCAGTACTTC.